This T cell receptor (beta chain) was sequenced for a study of vaccination effects on CD4 cells after COVID-19. ViraFEST expansion of antigen-specific CD4+ T cells with viral peptide pools preceded sequencing. Culture proceeded for 9 to 11 days, and CD4+ T cells were then isolated. Previously uninfected by SARS-CoV-2, the vaccine recipients also showed negative nucleocapsid antibodies. PBMC were cultured at about 1.9 million per well with approximately 10 IU/ml IL-2 and about 9.5 ug/ml peptides. Cultures received IL-2 medium that replaced half the medium on days 3 and 7. Study observations and caveats: Late in the post-vaccination period, infection-induced and vaccine-induced clones underwent marked clonal contraction.

V was cut by 1 base and J by 5 bases, with 11 bases left in between. The CDR3 sequence is 14 residues long. CDR1 is MNHNS, CDR2 SASEGT, per germline. Repertoires were generated with immunoSEQ multiplex PCR, while TCRdb's copy carries only in-frame clones and drops some. The data hold some 28,000 clones, with around 72% observed a single time. With respect to this clone: Its antigen is unidentified.

The sequencing used CD4+ T cells from PBMCs cultured with SARS-CoV-2 spike peptides, collected before COVID-19 vaccination. The TCR sequence derives from a human donor who received a COVID-19 vaccine. The chain employs TRBV6-1 and TRBJ1-2; D not certain. CDR3 sequence: CASSEVVVGYGYTF. CDR3 bases: TGTGCCAGCAGTGAAGTGGTGGTGGGGTATGGCTACACCTTC.